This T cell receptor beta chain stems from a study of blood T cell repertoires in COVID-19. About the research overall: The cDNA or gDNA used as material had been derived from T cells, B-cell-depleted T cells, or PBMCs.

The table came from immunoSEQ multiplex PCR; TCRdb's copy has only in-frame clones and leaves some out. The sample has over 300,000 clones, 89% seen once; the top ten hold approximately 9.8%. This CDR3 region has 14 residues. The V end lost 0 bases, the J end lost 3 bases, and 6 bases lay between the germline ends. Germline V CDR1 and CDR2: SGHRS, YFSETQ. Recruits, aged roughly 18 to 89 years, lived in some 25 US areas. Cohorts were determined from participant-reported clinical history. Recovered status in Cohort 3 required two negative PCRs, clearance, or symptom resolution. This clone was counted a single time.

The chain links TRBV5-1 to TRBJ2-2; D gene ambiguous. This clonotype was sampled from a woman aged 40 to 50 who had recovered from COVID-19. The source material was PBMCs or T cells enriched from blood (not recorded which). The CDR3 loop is CASSLEPYTGELFF. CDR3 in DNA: TGCGCCAGCAGCTTGGAGCCATACACCGGGGAGCTGTTTTTT.